In its sample, the clone carrying this TCR beta chain was seen many times. Its antigen is as yet unknown. Total RNA was extracted at no less than 6 micrograms per sample. These data belong to a study of blood T cells in healthy people across ages. Study-wide background: Capture via template switching afforded approximately one barcoded beta molecule per two T cells. Whole-study findings and limits: The recorded TCR beta diversity per million T cells decreased in a roughly linear manner with age. TCR beta diversity correlated strongly with naive T cell percentage.

Through a sample-barcoded 5' primer and a J-beta primer mix, a second PCR was run for roughly 6 to 11 cycles. TCRdb passed the 5' RACE reads through MiXCR, listing each CDR3 protein once. This repertoire shows around 800,000 distinct CDR3 sequences, around 50% found once; its top ten account for 15% to 20%. This CDR3 has 15 amino acids. J was trimmed by 10 bases and V by 0 bases; bases with no gene match: 7. Germline-derived CDR1 and CDR2 are SGHDN and FVKESK. The V gene is TRBV14, the J gene TRBJ2-1; TRBD2 aligns across 9 bases. The sequence came from a man older than 75 in good health. The sequencing sample was made of blood. CDR3 DNA sequence: TGTGCCAGCAGCCAAGATACTCCCCTAGCGGGGGAGCAGTTCTTC. It encodes CASSQDTPLAGEQFF.